Presented here are 4 T cell receptor beta chains from one specimen sequenced in a study of CD8 T cells in Susac syndrome. RNA was extracted with the RNeasy kit, and a quantity of roughly 0.5 to 1 ug was reverse transcribed using random hexamers. TCRdb processed the immunoSEQ multiplex PCR reads anew with MiXCR; each CDR3 protein has one entry. Found here are 120,000 to 150,000 distinct CDR3 sequences, almost 96% of them singletons; the top ten hold 0.084%. Sample: CD4+ T cells from PBMCs. Every receptor here comes from a human donor with Susac syndrome.

This sequence joins TRBV2 and TRBJ1-2; D gene unclear. The CDR3 is 14 residues long. In germline, CDR1 is SNHLY, CDR2 FYNNEI. The V end was cut by 3 bases, the J end by 4 bases, with 12 bases between. DNA of the CDR3: TGTGCCAGCAGTGACGAGGGAATGGTCTATGGCTACACCTTC. Translated, it gives CASSDEGMVYGYTF.

The genes are TRBV3-1 and TRBJ1-2, with TRBD1 as a possible D gene (6 bases). Germline V gene data show CDR1 as LGHDT and CDR2 as YNNKEL (reference sequence). V was clipped by 4 bases and J by 5 bases, with 20 bases between them. The CDR3 is 16 residues long. The CDR3 sequence: CASSPVWDTSPYGYTF. DNA for the CDR3: TGTGCCAGCAGCCCGGTTTGGGACACAAGTCCTTATGGCTACACCTTC. The full variable domain, completed using reference TRBV3-1 and TRBJ1-2, is DTAVSQTPKYLVTQMGNDKSIKCEQNLGHDTMYWYKQDSKKFLKIMFSYNNKELIINETVPNRFSPKSPDKAHLNLHINSLELGDSAVYFCASSPVWDTSPYGYTFGSGTRLTVV.

The rearrangement links TRBV18 to TRBJ1-6, with a weak D call TRBD1 (5 bases). This CDR3 region has 14 residues. V gave up 0 bases and J gave up 8 bases, with 8 bases separating them. The germline V gene has CDR1 KGHSH and CDR2 LQKENI. The CDR3 spells CASSPPGDYSPLHF. In nucleotides, the CDR3 is TGTGCCAGCTCACCACCGGGGGACTATTCACCCCTCCACTTT.

The chain uses TRBV20-1 and TRBJ1-1; the match to TRBD1 covers 9 bases. V dropped 6 bases and J dropped 7; count of bases not matched to a gene: 9. This CDR3 is 13 amino acids long. Germline-derived CDR1 and CDR2 are DFQATT and SNEGSKA (reference sequence). The CDR3 DNA reads as TGCAGTGCAGAACACAGGGGGCGCGGTGAAGCTTTCTTT. Translated: CSAEHRGRGEAFF.